This T cell receptor beta chain is from a study of T cell responses to AZD1222 COVID-19 vaccine. CDR3 length: 14 residues. V was pared by 3 bases and J by 7 bases, with 7 bases of the junction left unmatched. Germline CDR1 GTSNPN, CDR2 SVGIG (reference sequence). Only in-frame clones appear in the TCRdb table, and some are missing; sequencing was by immunoSEQ multiplex PCR. The table includes fewer than 200,000 clones, more than 80% detected once. This TCR derives from an adult in good health. The starting material was peripheral blood, obtained on day 0 of AZD1222 vaccination. This sequence joins TRBV30 and TRBJ2-1; 9 nucleotides line up with TRBD2. CDR3 sequence: CAWRSAGGRNEQFF. The CDR3 nucleotides read TGTGCCTGGAGGTCCGCGGGAGGGCGGAATGAGCAGTTCTTC.